This TCR beta chain was sequenced in a study of shared clonotypes between healthy human individuals. TCRdb keeps only in-frame clones here, not all; method: immunoSEQ multiplex PCR. The sample includes some 2,500,000 clones, about 90% of them seen just once. The V gene's germline CDR1 is SGHTA and CDR2 FQGNSA. V lost 5 bases, J lost 1 base, and 14 bases lay in between. The CDR3 spans 15 residues. This clone was picked up a small number of times. The sample carries other DNA sequences with the same CDR3. This sequence joins TRBV7-2 and TRBJ1-1, with D possibly TRBD1 on 5 matching bases. Sequenced input: naive CD4+ T cells from PBMCs. Regarding subset: CD45RA+ positively selected. This sequence was found in a man in his late teens or twenties in good health. Some clones in this sample may be carry-over from other donors' samples. Here the CDR3 DNA reads TGTGCCAGCAGCCTGGCCGGGACGGCGAACACTGAAGCTTTCTTT. Translated, it gives CASSLAGTANTEAFF.